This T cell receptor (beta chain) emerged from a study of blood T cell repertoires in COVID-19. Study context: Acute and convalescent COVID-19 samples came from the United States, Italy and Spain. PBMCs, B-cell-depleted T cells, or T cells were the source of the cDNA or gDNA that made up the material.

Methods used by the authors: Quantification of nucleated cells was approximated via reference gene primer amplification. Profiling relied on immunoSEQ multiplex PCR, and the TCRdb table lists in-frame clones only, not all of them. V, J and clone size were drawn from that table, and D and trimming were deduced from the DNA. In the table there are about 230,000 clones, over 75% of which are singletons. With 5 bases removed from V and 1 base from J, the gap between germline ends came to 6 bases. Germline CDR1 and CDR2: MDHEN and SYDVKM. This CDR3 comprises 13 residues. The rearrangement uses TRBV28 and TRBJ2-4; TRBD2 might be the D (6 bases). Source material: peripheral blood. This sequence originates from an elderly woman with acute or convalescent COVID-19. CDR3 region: CASSSGAKNIQYF. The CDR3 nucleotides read TGTGCCAGCAGTAGCGGGGCCAAAAACATTCAGTACTTC.